This TCR beta chain was captured by sequencing in a study of blood T cells in healthy people across ages. General study results and limits: When one million T cells were used, diversity estimates were thought to be underestimates.

A minimum of 6 million PBMCs was isolated per sample. A remark on this clonotype: As yet, its antigen is unknown.

Trimming took off 6 bases at V and 0 bases at J, with 8 bases between the two ends. The CDR3 covers 14 residues. The germline gives CDR1 KGHSH, CDR2 LQKENI. A J-beta primer mix and a sample-barcoded 5' primer were used in a second PCR of about 7 to 12 cycles. Researchers report that a template-switch adaptor with 12 random nucleotides tagged each cDNA molecule. TCRdb itself ran the 5' RACE reads through MiXCR, one entry per CDR3 protein. This table has approximately 1,000,000 distinct CDR3 sequences, 45% appearing once. The origin of this receptor is a woman between 55 and 75 years old in good health. This rearrangement joins TRBV18 to TRBJ1-4, with D unclear. Material for sequencing was blood. The CDR3 sequence: CASSQFATNEKLFF. The CDR3 region has the DNA TGTGCCAGCTCGCAATTTGCAACTAATGAAAAACTGTTTTTT.